Listed below are T cell receptor beta chains from one sample, sequenced in a study of T cells after posttransplantation cyclophosphamide. Libraries were prepared by immunoSEQ multiplex PCR; TCRdb keeps only in-frame clonotypes and omits some of them. This sample comprises some 12,000 clones, none seen once only. Specimen: PBMCs, collected after allogeneic stem cell transplant with posttransplant cyclophosphamide. The receptors originated from a female patient aged 40 to 50 who received an allogeneic stem cell transplant from a related donor, was CMV-positive, and had acute GVHD only. Some T cells may be graft donor cells. CDR3s include the opening cysteine and the closing phenylalanine or tryptophan. Fields, in order: clone size, D gene, J gene, V gene, CDR3 protein, CDR3 DNA. The D gene is left open where the match is weak. Clone sizes are given selectively: once, few, many, or a class where the clone is expanded.

NA | TRBD2 | TRBJ2-1 | TRBV7-9 | CASSLLGGGRYNEQFF | TGTGCCAGCAGCTTACTTGGGGGGGGTCGATACAATGAGCAGTTCTTC
NA | TRBD1 | TRBJ1-6 | TRBV7-9 | CASSSPQGIYNSPLHF | TGTGCCAGCAGCTCCCCACAGGGGATCTATAATTCACCCCTCCACTTT
many | TRBD2 | TRBJ2-2 | TRBV5-4 | CASSSKLAGDTGELFF | TGTGCCAGCAGCTCCAAACTAGCGGGAGACACCGGGGAGCTGTTTTTT
NA | TRBD2 | TRBJ2-1 | TRBV11-3 | CASSLRSFSGRVIVQFF | TGTGCCAGCAGCTTAAGGTCATTCAGCGGGAGGGTTATAGTGCAGTTCTTC
many | NA | TRBJ1-4 | TRBV5-5 | CASSLASGVSGEKLFF | TGTGCCAGCAGCTTGGCCAGCGGGGTGAGTGGTGAAAAACTGTTTTTT
many | NA | TRBJ2-7 | TRBV5-1 | CASSLDGQTVHEQYF | TGCGCCAGCAGCTTGGATGGACAGACCGTCCACGAGCAGTACTTC
NA | TRBD2 | TRBJ2-3 | TRBV9 | CASSVSLAGGTDTQYF | TGTGCCAGCAGCGTAAGCCTAGCGGGGGGCACAGATACGCAGTATTTT
many | TRBD2 | TRBJ2-5 | TRBV29-1 | CSGGGGETQYF | TGCAGCGGGGGGGGAGGAGAGACCCAGTACTTC
many | NA | TRBJ2-5 | TRBV12-5 | CASGLRPDRLTGETQYF | TGTGCTAGTGGTTTGAGGCCCGATCGACTCACGGGAGAGACCCAGTACTTC
many | NA | TRBJ1-5 | TRBV7-9 | CASSLVGTNQPQHF | TGTGCCAGCAGCTTAGTCGGTACTAATCAGCCCCAGCATTTT
many | NA | TRBJ2-7 | TRBV27 | CASTGLNSYEQYF | TGTGCCAGTACGGGTCTAAACTCCTACGAGCAGTACTTC
NA | NA | TRBJ2-7 | TRBV15 | CATSRGAGTYEQYF | TGTGCCACCAGCAGAGGGGCAGGCACCTACGAGCAGTACTTC
NA | TRBD1 | TRBJ2-2 | TRBV19 | CASVGPGGITGELFF | TGTGCCAGCGTGGGGCCAGGGGGTATCACCGGGGAGCTGTTTTTT
many | NA | TRBJ2-2 | TRBV7-3 | CASSSPAGELFF | TGTGCCAGCAGCTCCCCTGCCGGGGAGCTGTTTTTT
few | TRBD2 | TRBJ2-3 | TRBV9 | CASSVELAGGPSSPDTQYF | TGTGCCAGCAGCGTAGAATTAGCGGGGGGGCCAAGTTCTCCAGATACGCAGTATTTT
many | TRBD1 | TRBJ2-2 | TRBV2 | CASRRDRGAGELFF | TGTGCCAGCAGACGGGACAGAGGGGCCGGGGAGCTGTTTTTT
few | TRBD2 | TRBJ2-1 | TRBV7-9 | CASSRTSGYNEQFF | TGTGCCAGCAGCCGGACTAGCGGATACAATGAGCAGTTCTTC
many | TRBD2 | TRBJ2-5 | TRBV6-5 | CASTGLGGTQYF | TGTGCCAGCACCGGACTAGGTGGGACCCAGTACTTC
many | TRBD1 | TRBJ1-1 | TRBV4-3 | CASSRDRGRQAFF | TGCGCCAGCAGCCGAGACAGGGGTAGGCAAGCTTTCTTT
NA | NA | TRBJ1-1 | TRBV4-1 | CASSQDWGGVPEAFF | TGCGCCAGCAGCCAAGACTGGGGGGGGGTCCCTGAAGCTTTCTTT
many | NA | TRBJ1-4 | TRBV6-6 | CASTLRLNNEKLFF | TGTGCCAGCACCCTGAGACTTAATAATGAAAAACTGTTTTTT
many | TRBD1 | TRBJ2-7 | TRBV5-1 | CASSLRQGRTNEQYF | TGCGCCAGCAGCTTGAGACAGGGGCGGACTAACGAGCAGTACTTC
many | NA | TRBJ1-5 | TRBV10-3 | CAIKGEAGNGQPQHF | TGTGCCATCAAAGGTGAAGCGGGGAACGGGCAGCCCCAGCATTTT
few | NA | TRBJ2-5 | TRBV14 | CASSLHRDQETQYF | TGTGCCAGCAGCCTACACAGAGACCAAGAGACCCAGTACTTC
many | NA | TRBJ1-5 | TRBV5-1 | CASSLDGGNQPQHF | TGCGCCAGCAGCTTGGACGGTGGCAATCAGCCCCAGCATTTT
many | TRBD2 | TRBJ2-2 | TRBV11-2 | CASSLGVSGGPATGELFF | TGTGCCAGCAGCTTAGGCGTCAGCGGGGGCCCGGCAACCGGGGAGCTGTTTTTT